This T cell receptor beta chain was identified during a study of T cells after yellow fever vaccination. This clonotype appeared a few times. Germline V gives CDR1 SEHNR, CDR2 FQNEAQ (reference sequence). The CDR3 is 16 amino acids. J gave up 2 bases and V 0 bases, and 5 bases lay outside the gene matches. MiXCR, applied by TCRdb to the 5' RACE reads, yields one record per CDR3 protein. The data show hundreds of thousands of distinct CDR3 sequences, with approximately 13% seen just once and around 14% held by the top ten. This chain uses TRBV7-9 with TRBJ2-5; 8 nucleotides line up with TRBD1. The material was PBMCs, obtained on the day of the yellow fever booster vaccination. This TCR came from a man younger than 45 who received the YFV17D yellow fever vaccine. The CDR3 coding sequence is TGTGCCAGCAGCTTAGCGGCCGGGACAGGACAAGAGACCCAGTACTTC. It encodes CASSLAAGTGQETQYF.